Listed here are 21 T cell receptor beta chains from one sample, sequenced in a study of cytomegalovirus exposure and HLA in healthy donors. The PCR was carried out with 60 Vbeta primers and 13 Jbeta primers. Profiled with immunoSEQ multiplex PCR; TCRdb holds only in-frame clones, not every one. Seen here are some 110,000 clones, about four fifths observed once, and the top ten hold 1.6%. Source material: PBMCs. These receptors were taken from a woman aged 18-29 years in good health and CMV-seronegative.

J is TRBJ1-6 and V is TRBV28; maybe TRBD1 (5 bases). V lost 3 bases and J 8 bases, leaving 17 bases between the germline ends. The CDR3 contains 16 residues. CDR1 and CDR2 from the germline V gene are MDHEN and SYDVKM. DNA for the CDR3: TGTGCCAGCAGTTTGTTCAGGGCATACCCTGATTCACCCCTCCACTTT. Amino acid sequence: CASSLFRAYPDSPLHF.

The chain combines TRBV7-9 with TRBJ2-2, with D tentatively TRBD1 (6 bases). The germline V gene has CDR1 SEHNR and CDR2 FQNEAQ (reference sequence). The CDR3 is 16 residues long. Trimming took 5 bases from V and 4 from J, leaving 17 bases between them. The CDR3 DNA sequence: TGTGCCAGCAGCCCCCAGGCAGGGGAAGGCACCGGGGAGCTGTTTTTT. This gives the protein CASSPQAGEGTGELFF.

This chain links TRBV25-1 with TRBJ2-3, with 11 nucleotides matching TRBD2. CDR3 size: 14 residues. Trimming cost V 4 bases and J 4 bases; bases outside gene matches: 1. Germline CDR1 MGHDK, CDR2 SYGVNS. CDR3 coding DNA: TGTGCCAGCAGTGTAGCGGGGGGGCCAGATACGCAGTATTTT. It encodes CASSVAGGPDTQYF.

This clone was counted a few times. The V and J genes are TRBV18 and TRBJ2-2; no clear D gene. Deletions cut 2 bases from V and 7 bases from J, with 8 bases between. The CDR3 is 13 amino acids. CDR1 is KGHSH and CDR2 is LQKENI in the germline V gene. The CDR3 here is CASSPNDIGELFF. The CDR3 nucleotides read TGTGCCAGCTCACCAAACGACATCGGGGAGCTGTTTTTT.

V gene TRBV7-9 combines with J gene TRBJ1-2; TRBD1 matches at 7 bases. This CDR3 is 14 amino acids long. V was clipped by 2 bases and J by 6 bases; unmatched bases: 6. Germline V lookup: CDR1 SEHNR, CDR2 FQNEAQ (reference sequence). CDR3: CASSLLGGADGYTF. CDR3 DNA: TGTGCCAGCAGCTTACTAGGGGGCGCGGATGGCTACACCTTC.

The chain carries TRBV25-1 and TRBJ1-2; D not certain. Trimming cost V 3 bases and J 2 bases, with 7 bases left between them. The CDR3 is 13 residues long. The germline CDR1 and CDR2 sequences are MGHDK and SYGVNS. The CDR3 spells CASSESGNYGYTF. The CDR3 DNA is TGTGCCAGCAGTGAGAGCGGCAACTATGGCTACACCTTC.

The chain has TRBV29-1 and TRBJ1-2, with 9 bases matching TRBD1. CDR1 SQVTM and CDR2 ANQGSEA come from the germline V gene. The CDR3 has 14 residues. The ends lost 5 bases at V and 8 bases at J; junction bases unmatched: 12. The CDR3 DNA is TGCAGCGTTACCTCCCTACAGGGGGCAGAGGGCTACACCTTC. It codes for CSVTSLQGAEGYTF.

This clone has only a few counts. This chain uses TRBV6-1 with TRBJ2-7, with TRBD1 matching over 7 bases. The trim removed 6 bases at V and 7 bases at J, leaving 6 bases unmatched. There are 12 residues in the CDR3. The germline gives CDR1 MNHNS, CDR2 SASEGT. CDR3 region: CASRTGFSEQYF. Written as DNA, the CDR3 is TGTGCCAGCAGGACAGGGTTTTCTGAGCAGTACTTC.

The chain recombines TRBV5-5 with TRBJ1-1; 9 bases map to TRBD1. Trimming removed 3 bases from V and 1 base from J; junction bases left unmatched: 7. Looked up from germline, CDR1 is SGHKS and CDR2 is YYEKEE (reference sequence). The CDR3 loop spans 16 amino acids. As DNA, the CDR3 is TGTGCCAGCAGCTACGGACAGGGGTTGGCGAACACTGAAGCTTTCTTT. Its translation is CASSYGQGLANTEAFF. Full variable domain (rest looked up from reference TRBV5-5 and TRBJ1-1): DAGVTQSPTHLIKTRGQQVTLRCSPISGHKSVSWYQQVLGQGPQFIFQYYEKEERGRGNFPDRFSARQFPNYSSELNVNALLLGDSALYLCASSYGQGLANTEAFFGQGTRLTVV.

This clone was counted between two and nine times. V and J are TRBV11-2 and TRBJ1-1, with TRBD1 matching 7 bases. The germline V gene has CDR1 SGHAT and CDR2 FQNNGV. The CDR3 is made up of 15 amino acids. After removal of 4 bases from V and 4 bases from J, the junction contained 9 bases not matched to a gene. The DNA of the CDR3 is TGTGCCAGCAGCTCGTCTGACAGGGCGAGCACTGAAGCTTTCTTT. This codes for CASSSSDRASTEAFF. The variable domain in full, with the rest retrieved from reference TRBV11-2 and TRBJ1-1, is EAGVAQSPRYKIIEKRQSVAFWCNPISGHATLYWYQQILGQGPKLLIQFQNNGVVDDSQLPKDRFSAERLKGVDSTLKIQPAKLEDSAVYLCASSSSDRASTEAFFGQGTRLTVV.

This chain uses TRBV30 with TRBJ1-2; TRBD1 is a possible D gene (5 bases). V lost 0 bases, J lost 2 bases, and 13 bases lay in between. Germline V lookup: CDR1 GTSNPN, CDR2 SVGIG (reference sequence). This CDR3 is 15 amino acids long. The CDR3 here is CAWSVPPGPNYGYTF. The CDR3 DNA reads as TGTGCCTGGAGTGTACCCCCAGGGCCAAACTATGGCTACACCTTC.

This chain links TRBV6-1 with TRBJ2-5, with 10 bases identical to TRBD1. The CDR3 runs to 14 residues. V trimming: 7 bases; J trimming: 5 bases; junction bases outside the gene matches: 7. CDR1 and CDR2 (germline): MNHNS, SASEGT. Written as DNA, the CDR3 is TGTGCCAGCACAGACAGGGGGCTGGGGGAGACCCAGTACTTC. Translating gives CASTDRGLGETQYF.

The rearrangement uses TRBV27 and TRBJ1-1; D unclear. Per the germline V gene, CDR1 is MNHEY and CDR2 is SMNVEV (reference sequence). CDR3 length: 13 residues. Trimming took off 4 bases at V and 1 base at J, with 7 bases between the two ends. Written as DNA, the CDR3 is TGTGCCAGCAGTTGGGCAGAGAACACTGAAGCTTTCTTT. This codes for CASSWAENTEAFF.

The rearrangement uses TRBV4-1 and TRBJ2-2, with D maybe TRBD1 (5 bases). V was cut by 2 bases and J by 0 bases, with 7 bases left in between. The CDR3 contains 15 residues. CDR1 and CDR2 (germline): MGHRA, YSYEKL. The CDR3 here is CASSQRGSNTGELFF. The DNA for the CDR3 is TGCGCCAGCAGCCAAAGGGGATCGAACACCGGGGAGCTGTTTTTT.

The chain's CDR3 is CASSQGFGTEAFF. In nucleotides, the CDR3 is TGTGCCAGCAGCCAGGGTTTCGGCACTGAAGCTTTCTTT. The chain joins TRBV6-1 to TRBJ1-1; perhaps TRBD1 as D (5 bases). CDR1 MNHNS and CDR2 SASEGT come from the germline V gene. CDR3 length: 13 amino acids. Trimming removed 6 bases at V and 4 bases at J, with 12 bases between.

J is TRBJ2-5 and V is TRBV6-5; D remains ambiguous. The germline V gene encodes CDR1 MNHEY and CDR2 SVGAGI. Trimming cost V 7 bases and J 4 bases, with 7 bases left between them. The CDR3 sequence is 11 residues long. CDR3 loop: CASNQAETQYF. The CDR3 DNA reads as TGTGCCAGCAACCAGGCAGAGACCCAGTACTTC.

CDR3 sequence: CASRLAGQETQYF. The CDR3 DNA sequence: TGCGCCAGCAGACTAGCGGGGCAAGAGACCCAGTACTTC. The rearrangement uses TRBV4-1 and TRBJ2-5; the match to TRBD2 covers 10 bases. Germline CDR1 and CDR2: MGHRA and YSYEKL. The junction had 0 bases not matched to a gene; V was cut back by 6 bases and J by 2 bases. CDR3 size: 13 residues.

The CDR3 sequence is CASSQIAGPLYEQYF. For the CDR3, the DNA is TGCGCCAGCAGCCAAATAGCGGGGCCTCTGTACGAGCAGTACTTC. The chain employs TRBV4-1 and TRBJ2-7, with 8 positions matching TRBD2. V was clipped by 2 bases and J by 4 bases; unmatched bases: 7. The CDR3 has 15 residues. Germline V gene sequence: CDR1 MGHRA, CDR2 YSYEKL.

The table lists this clone with a few counts. The chain has TRBV5-4 and TRBJ2-7; 8 positions match TRBD2. The V and J ends lost 4 bases and 3 bases, in that order; junction bases with no gene match: 6. In germline, CDR1 is SGHNT, CDR2 YYREEE (reference sequence). This CDR3 is 14 amino acids long. The CDR3 DNA follows: TGTGCCAGCAGCGTAGGACGGGGGGGCTACGAGCAGTACTTC. The encoded protein is CASSVGRGGYEQYF.

The J gene is TRBJ2-5, the V gene TRBV7-6; D may be TRBD1 (6 bases). The CDR3 contains 15 residues. V lost 0 bases, J lost 4 bases, and 12 bases lay in between. Germline values: CDR1 SGHVS, CDR2 FNYEAQ. CDR3 DNA sequence: TGTGCCAGCAGCTTAGCAGGGGGAGAAGGAGAGACCCAGTACTTC. It translates to CASSLAGGEGETQYF.

This clone was seen only a few times. The chain joins TRBV5-6 to TRBJ2-6; D ambiguous. The CDR3 covers 15 residues. The V gene lost 0 bases and the J gene lost 2 bases, with 6 bases spanning the gap. CDR1 SGHDT and CDR2 YYEEEE come from the germline V gene. As DNA, the CDR3 is TGTGCCAGCAGCTTGGACCTAGCTGGGGCCAACGTCCTGACTTTC. It yields the protein CASSLDLAGANVLTF.